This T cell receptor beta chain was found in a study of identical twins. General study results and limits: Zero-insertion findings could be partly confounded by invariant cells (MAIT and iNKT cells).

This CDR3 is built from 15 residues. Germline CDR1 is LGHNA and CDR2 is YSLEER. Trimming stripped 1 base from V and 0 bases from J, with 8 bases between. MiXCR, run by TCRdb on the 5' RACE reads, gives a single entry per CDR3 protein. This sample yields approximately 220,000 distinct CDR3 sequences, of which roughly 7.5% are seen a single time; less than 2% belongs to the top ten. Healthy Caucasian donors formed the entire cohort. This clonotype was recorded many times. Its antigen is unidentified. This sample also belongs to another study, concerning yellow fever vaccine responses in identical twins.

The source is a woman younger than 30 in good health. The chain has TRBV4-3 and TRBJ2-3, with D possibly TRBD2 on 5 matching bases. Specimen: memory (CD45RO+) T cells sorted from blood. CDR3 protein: CASSQGGSSTDTQYF. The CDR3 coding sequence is TGCGCCAGCAGCCAAGGCGGGTCTAGCACAGATACGCAGTATTTT.